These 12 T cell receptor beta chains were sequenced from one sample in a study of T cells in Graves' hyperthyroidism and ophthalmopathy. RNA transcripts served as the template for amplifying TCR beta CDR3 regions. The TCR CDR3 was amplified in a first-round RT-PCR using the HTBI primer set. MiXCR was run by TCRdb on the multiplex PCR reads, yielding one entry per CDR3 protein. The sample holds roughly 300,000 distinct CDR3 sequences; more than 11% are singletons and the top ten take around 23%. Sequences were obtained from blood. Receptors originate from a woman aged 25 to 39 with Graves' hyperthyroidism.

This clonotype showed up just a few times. DNA for the CDR3: TGTGCCAGCAGTGTACAGGGTTACTACGAGCAGTACTTC. The encoded protein is CASSVQGYYEQYF. The gene calls are TRBV2 and TRBJ2-7, with D maybe TRBD1 (6 bases). Trimming stripped 4 bases from V and 3 bases from J, with 10 bases between. This CDR3 region has 13 residues. Germline lookup yields CDR1 SNHLY and CDR2 FYNNEI.

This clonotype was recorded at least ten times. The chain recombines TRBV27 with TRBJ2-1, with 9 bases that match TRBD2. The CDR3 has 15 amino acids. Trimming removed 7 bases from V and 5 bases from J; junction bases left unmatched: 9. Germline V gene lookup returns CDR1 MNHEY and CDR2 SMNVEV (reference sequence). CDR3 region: CASTPSASGNNEQFF. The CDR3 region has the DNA TGTGCCAGCACCCCCAGCGCTAGCGGGAACAATGAGCAGTTCTTC.

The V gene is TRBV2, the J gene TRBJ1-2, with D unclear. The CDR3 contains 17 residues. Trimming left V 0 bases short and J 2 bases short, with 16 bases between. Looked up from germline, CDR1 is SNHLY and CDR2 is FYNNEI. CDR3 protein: CASSEARGRTDNYGYTF. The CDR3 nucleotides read TGTGCCAGCAGTGAAGCGCGCGGCCGGACGGACAACTATGGCTACACCTTC.

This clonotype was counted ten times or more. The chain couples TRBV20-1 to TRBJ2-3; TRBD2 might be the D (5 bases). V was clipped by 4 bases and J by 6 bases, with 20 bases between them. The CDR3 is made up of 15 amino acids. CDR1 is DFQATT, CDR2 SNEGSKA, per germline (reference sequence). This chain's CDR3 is CSANPAAGRVDTQYF. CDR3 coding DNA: TGCAGTGCTAACCCCGCCGCGGGCCGGGTTGATACGCAGTATTTT.

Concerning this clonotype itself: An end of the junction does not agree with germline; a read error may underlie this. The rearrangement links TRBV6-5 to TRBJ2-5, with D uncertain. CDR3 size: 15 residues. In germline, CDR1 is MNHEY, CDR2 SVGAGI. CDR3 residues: CASRYAAQIQEAQYF. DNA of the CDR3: TGTGCCAGCAGATACGCAGCTCAGATTCAAGAGGCCCAGTACTTC.

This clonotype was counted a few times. The chain's CDR3 is CASSPGRTAYGYTF. CDR3 DNA sequence: TGTGCCAGCAGCCCTGGACGGACCGCCTATGGCTACACCTTC. The rearrangement links TRBV14 to TRBJ1-2; D is unresolved. With 4 bases removed from V and 4 bases from J, the gap between germline ends came to 13 bases. The CDR3 sequence is 14 residues long. The germline CDR1 and CDR2 sequences are SGHDN and FVKESK.

The CDR3 region is CASSLRETSEQFF. The DNA for the CDR3 is TGTGCCAGTAGCCTGCGGGAAACCTCTGAGCAGTTCTTC. This chain connects TRBV19 to TRBJ2-1, with D perhaps TRBD2 (6 bases). The CDR3 has 13 amino acids. Germline CDR1 and CDR2: LNHDA and SQIVND (reference sequence). V was shortened by 6 bases and J by 9 bases, with 15 bases between the two germline ends.

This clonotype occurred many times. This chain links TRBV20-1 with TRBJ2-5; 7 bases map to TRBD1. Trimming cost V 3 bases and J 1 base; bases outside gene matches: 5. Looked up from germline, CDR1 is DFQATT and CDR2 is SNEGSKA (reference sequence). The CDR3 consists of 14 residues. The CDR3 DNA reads TGCAGTGCTAGCCCCTGGGACAGCCAAGAGACCCAGTACTTC. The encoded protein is CSASPWDSQETQYF.

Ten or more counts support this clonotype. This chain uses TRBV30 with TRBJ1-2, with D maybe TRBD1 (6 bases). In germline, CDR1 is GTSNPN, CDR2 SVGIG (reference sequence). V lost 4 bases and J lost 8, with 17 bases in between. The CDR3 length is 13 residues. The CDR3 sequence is CAWKGGARLGYTF. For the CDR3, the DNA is TGTGCCTGGAAGGGGGGGGCCCGACTAGGCTACACCTTC. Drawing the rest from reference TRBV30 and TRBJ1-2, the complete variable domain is SQTIHQWPATLVQPVGSPLSLECTVEGTSNPNLYWYRQAAGRGLQLLFYSVGIGQISSEVPQNLSASRPQDRQFILSSKKLLLSDSGFYLCAWKGGARLGYTFGSGTRLTVV.

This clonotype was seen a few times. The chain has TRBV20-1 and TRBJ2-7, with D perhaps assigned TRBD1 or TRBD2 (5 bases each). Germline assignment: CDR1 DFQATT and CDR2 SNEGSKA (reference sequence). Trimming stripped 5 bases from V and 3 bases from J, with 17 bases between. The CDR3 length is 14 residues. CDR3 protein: CSAPMGRAGYEQYF. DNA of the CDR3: TGCAGTGCTCCGATGGGACGCGCGGGCTACGAGCAGTACTTC.

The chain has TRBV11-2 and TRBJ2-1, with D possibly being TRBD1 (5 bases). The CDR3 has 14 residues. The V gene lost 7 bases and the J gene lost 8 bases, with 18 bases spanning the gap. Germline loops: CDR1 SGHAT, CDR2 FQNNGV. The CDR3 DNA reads TGTGCCAGCAACCATCTAAGCACAGGCGATGAGCAGTTCTTC. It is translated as CASNHLSTGDEQFF.

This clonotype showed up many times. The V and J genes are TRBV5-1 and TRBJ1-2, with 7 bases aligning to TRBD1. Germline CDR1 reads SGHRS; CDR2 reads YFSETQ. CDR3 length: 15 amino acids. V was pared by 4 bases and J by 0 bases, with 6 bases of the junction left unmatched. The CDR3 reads CASSTEGQPNYGYTF. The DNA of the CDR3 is TGCGCCAGCAGCACCGAGGGACAGCCTAACTATGGCTACACCTTC.